The 19 T cell receptor beta chains given below trace back to one sample, sequenced in a study of shared clonotypes between healthy human individuals. Assay: immunoSEQ multiplex PCR; the TCRdb copy retains only in-frame clones and omits some. The sample holds 550,000 to 600,000 clones, around three quarters seen once. Sequenced: PBMCs. All receptors derive from a woman aged 40 to 50 in good health. Some clones in this sample may be carry-over from other donors' samples.

The rearrangement links TRBV29-1 to TRBJ1-2; no clear D gene. Germline CDR1 SQVTM, CDR2 ANQGSEA. This CDR3 is built from 11 residues. V lost 5 bases and J lost 4, with 8 bases in between. This chain's CDR3 is CSVRYLYGYTF. CDR3 nucleotides: TGCAGCGTTCGGTATCTCTATGGCTACACCTTC.

V and J are TRBV7-8 and TRBJ1-1; D is unresolved. Germline V lookup: CDR1 SGHVS, CDR2 FQNEAQ. The CDR3 consists of 13 residues. The V gene lost 5 bases and the J gene lost 5 bases, with 12 bases spanning the gap. The CDR3 nucleotides read TGTGCCAGCAGCCCCTTCCGAGGGACTGAAGCTTTCTTT. It codes for CASSPFRGTEAFF.

This clone has at least ten counts. Distinct nucleotide sequences in the sample also encode this CDR3. This rearrangement joins TRBV4-3 to TRBJ2-7; the D gene is possibly TRBD2 (5 bases). Germline V gives CDR1 LGHNA, CDR2 YSLEER. With 0 bases removed from V and 3 bases from J, the gap between germline ends came to 12 bases. This CDR3 contains 15 residues. The CDR3 coding sequence is TGCGCCAGCAGCCAAGAGAGCGGCGAGTACTACGAGCAGTACTTC. Protein sequence: CASSQESGEYYEQYF.

This clone was recorded a few times. This sequence joins TRBV4-1 and TRBJ1-5; TRBD1 might be the D (6 bases). CDR1 is MGHRA, CDR2 YSYEKL, per germline. The V gene lost 3 bases and the J gene lost 7 bases, with 16 bases spanning the gap. The CDR3 is 15 amino acids. In DNA form, the CDR3 reads TGCGCCAGCAGCCACCGGGACAACCAGGGACAGCCCCAGCATTTT. It encodes CASSHRDNQGQPQHF.

This clone showed up just a few times. This chain joins TRBV9 and TRBJ1-1; no clear D. CDR1 is SGDLS, CDR2 YYNGEE, per germline. This CDR3 comprises 13 residues. V dropped 0 bases and J dropped 5 bases, with 8 bases sitting between them. CDR3 loop: CASSVEVLTEAFF. CDR3 DNA: TGTGCCAGCAGCGTAGAGGTCCTAACTGAAGCTTTCTTT.

The chain couples TRBV7-2 to TRBJ2-1; D remains unclear. Germline V gene data show CDR1 as SGHTA and CDR2 as FQGNSA. Trimming left V 5 bases short and J 0 bases short, with 5 bases between. This CDR3 has 13 residues. The CDR3 reads CASSRSSYNEQFF. CDR3 DNA: TGTGCCAGCAGCCGGAGCTCCTACAATGAGCAGTTCTTC.

The chain's CDR3 is CASTSGNSYNEQFF. The CDR3, as DNA: TGCGCCAGCACTAGCGGGAATTCCTACAATGAGCAGTTCTTC. The rearrangement joins TRBV5-1 to TRBJ2-1; TRBD2 aligns across 9 bases. The CDR3 spans 14 residues. Per germline, CDR1 SGHRS and CDR2 YFSETQ. The junction had 2 bases not matched to a gene; V was cut back by 6 bases and J by 1 base. Looking up the rest from reference TRBV5-1 and TRBJ2-1 gives the full variable domain: KAGVTQTPRYLIKTRGQQVTLSCSPISGHRSVSWYQQTPGQGLQFLFEYFSETQRNKGNFPGRFSGRQFSNSRSEMNVSTLELGDSALYLCASTSGNSYNEQFFGPGTRLTVL.

The gene calls are TRBV7-3 and TRBJ2-3; 12 bases line up with TRBD2. V shed 5 bases and J 0 bases; nucleotides not matched to a gene: 3. Looked up from germline, CDR1 is SGHTA and CDR2 is FQGTGA. This CDR3 contains 16 residues. The CDR3, as DNA: TGTGCCAGCAGCAATGGACTAGCGGGAAGCACAGATACGCAGTATTTT. Protein product: CASSNGLAGSTDTQYF.

The gene calls are TRBV4-2 and TRBJ2-5, with TRBD1 matching 7 bases. Trimming at V came to 1 base and at J to 5 bases, leaving 4 bases not matched to a gene. The CDR3 totals 14 residues. The germline CDR1 and CDR2 sequences are LGHNA and YNFKEQ. The CDR3 sequence: CASSQAGQAETQYF. The CDR3 nucleotides are TGTGCCAGCAGCCAAGCAGGACAGGCGGAGACCCAGTACTTC.

The DNA of the CDR3 is TGTGCCAGCGTCGCATCCGTCAGACAAAGTCGGGCCAACGTCCTGACTTTC. Encoded protein: CASVASVRQSRANVLTF. This sequence joins TRBV5-4 and TRBJ2-6; D gene unclear. The length of the CDR3 is 17 residues. Looked up from germline, CDR1 is SGHNT and CDR2 is YYREEE (reference sequence). V lost 7 bases to trimming and J lost 5 bases, with 22 bases between them.

Note on this clone: The junction departs from germline at one end; a sequencing error may be responsible. The chain employs TRBV7-9 and TRBJ2-1; 7 bases map to TRBD2. The CDR3 has 16 amino acids. Germline CDR1 reads SEHNR; CDR2 reads FQNEAQ (reference sequence). CDR3 sequence (DNA): TGTGCCAGCAGCTTAGGGCTTGGCTGGACTAGGCCTGAGCAATTCTTC. Translated: CASSLGLGWTRPEQFF.

J is TRBJ2-2 and V is TRBV28, with 8 bases identical to TRBD2. The V segment lost 10 bases and the J segment 0 bases; nucleotides outside the gene matches: 7. The CDR3 sequence is 15 residues long. Germline V CDR1 and CDR2: MDHEN, SYDVKM. The CDR3, as DNA: TGTGCCACCACCCCGGGACTAGCGAACACCGGGGAGCTGTTTTTT. It specifies CATTPGLANTGELFF. Drawing the rest from reference TRBV28 and TRBJ2-2, the complete variable domain is DVKVTQSSRYLVKRTGEKVFLECVQDMDHENMFWYRQDPGLGLRLIYFSYDVKMKEKGDIPEGYSVSREKKERFSLILESASTNQTSMYLCATTPGLANTGELFFGEGSRLTVL.

CDR3 nucleotide sequence: TGCAGCGTGGGGGTGGGGGCAGTCACAGATACGCAGTATTTT. Translating gives CSVGVGAVTDTQYF. The chain is built from TRBV29-1 and TRBJ2-3, with a tentative D call TRBD1 (6 bases). Trimming stripped 6 bases from V and 2 bases from J, with 15 bases between. The germline V gene has CDR1 SQVTM and CDR2 ANQGSEA. This CDR3 spans 14 amino acids.

The chain employs TRBV2 and TRBJ2-7, with D perhaps matching TRBD2 (5 bases). Trimming removed 7 bases at V and 5 bases at J, with 12 bases between. Germline V gene lookup returns CDR1 SNHLY and CDR2 FYNNEI. This CDR3 contains 12 residues. CDR3: CASNGDLNEQYF. In nucleotides, the CDR3 is TGTGCCAGCAACGGGGATTTGAACGAGCAGTACTTC.

The chain has TRBV5-4 and TRBJ2-7, with a tentative D call TRBD1 (5 bases). CDR1 and CDR2 (germline): SGHNT, YYREEE (reference sequence). Trimming stripped 5 bases from V and 2 bases from J, with 11 bases between. The CDR3 length is 13 residues. DNA for the CDR3: TGTGCCAGCAGGATTTGGGGCGCCTACGAGCAGTACTTC. This encodes CASRIWGAYEQYF.

This clone came up many times. V is TRBV6-5 and J is TRBJ2-3, with 7 bases lining up with TRBD2. CDR1 and CDR2 from the germline V gene are MNHEY and SVGAGI. The CDR3 contains 14 residues. Trimming took 7 bases from V and 4 from J; bases not matched to a gene: 8. The DNA of the CDR3 is TGTGCCAGCAAACTGCAACTAGCGTCAGATACGCAGTATTTT. This sequence encodes CASKLQLASDTQYF.

The V and J genes are TRBV7-3 and TRBJ2-2; tentatively, D is TRBD2 (6 bases). V gave up 5 bases and J gave up 5 bases, with 12 bases separating them. Per germline, CDR1 SGHTA and CDR2 FQGTGA. The length of the CDR3 is 14 residues. CDR3 in DNA: TGTGCCAGCAGCAGCGGGCTGGATACCGGGGAGCTGTTTTTT. As protein: CASSSGLDTGELFF. Full variable domain (remainder filled in from reference TRBV7-3 and TRBJ2-2): GAGVSQTPSNKVTEKGKYVELRCDPISGHTALYWYRQSLGQGPEFLIYFQGTGAADDSGLPNDRFFAVRPEGSVSTLKIQRTERGDSAVYLCASSSGLDTGELFFGEGSRLTVL.

The V gene is TRBV14, the J gene TRBJ2-7; D may be TRBD1 (6 bases). This CDR3 is built from 12 residues. CDR1 is SGHDN and CDR2 is FVKESK in the germline V gene. V lost 1 base, J lost 7 bases, and 8 bases lay in between. CDR3 sequence reads: CASSQVRGEQYF. CDR3 coding DNA: TGTGCCAGCAGCCAAGTCAGGGGAGAGCAGTACTTC.

A word on this clone: The junction shows a germline mismatch at one end, possibly a read error. The chain employs TRBV18 and TRBJ2-7, with TRBD2 matching 7 bases. This CDR3 contains 14 residues. Germline V gene sequence: CDR1 KGHSH, CDR2 LQKENI. CDR3 in amino acids: CAGSPNGRNYEQYF. For the CDR3, the DNA is TGTGCCGGCTCACCCAACGGGAGGAACTACGAGCAGTACTTC.